What follows is one T cell receptor (beta chain) and its context. The data derive from a study of shared clonotypes between healthy human individuals. The CDR3 is made up of 14 amino acids. Looked up from germline, CDR1 is SGHRS and CDR2 is YFSETQ. Trimming at V came to 4 bases and at J to 6 bases, leaving 7 bases not matched to a gene. The assay was immunoSEQ multiplex PCR, and TCRdb's table has in-frame clones only and misses some. The sample consists of about 1.5 million clones, 95% to 99% of them appearing once. The sequencing sample was made of naive CD4+ T cells sorted from blood. The subset here: CD45RA+ positively selected. This TCR derives from a man aged 25-40 years in good health. This chain connects TRBV5-1 to TRBJ1-2; 9 bases line up with TRBD1. CDR3 loop: CASSRPGQGHGYTF. The CDR3 region has the DNA TGCGCCAGCAGCCGTCCGGGACAGGGCCATGGCTACACCTTC.